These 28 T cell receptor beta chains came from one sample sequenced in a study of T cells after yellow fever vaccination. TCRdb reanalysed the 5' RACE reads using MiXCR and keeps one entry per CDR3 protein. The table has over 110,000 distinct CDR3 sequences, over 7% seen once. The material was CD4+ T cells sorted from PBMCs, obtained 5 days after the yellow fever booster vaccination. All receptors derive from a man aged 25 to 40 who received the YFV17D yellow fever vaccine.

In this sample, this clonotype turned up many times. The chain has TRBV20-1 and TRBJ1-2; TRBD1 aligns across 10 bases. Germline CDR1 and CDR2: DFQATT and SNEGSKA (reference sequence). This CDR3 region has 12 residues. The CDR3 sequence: CIGTGEFYGYTF. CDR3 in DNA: TGCATTGGGACAGGGGAATTCTATGGCTACACCTTC.

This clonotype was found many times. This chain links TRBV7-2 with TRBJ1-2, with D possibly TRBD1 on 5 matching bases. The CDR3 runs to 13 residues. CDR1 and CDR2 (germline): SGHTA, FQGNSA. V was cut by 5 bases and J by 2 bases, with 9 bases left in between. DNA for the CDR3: TGTGCCAGCAGCGCCCACAGGAACTATGGCTACACCTTC. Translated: CASSAHRNYGYTF.

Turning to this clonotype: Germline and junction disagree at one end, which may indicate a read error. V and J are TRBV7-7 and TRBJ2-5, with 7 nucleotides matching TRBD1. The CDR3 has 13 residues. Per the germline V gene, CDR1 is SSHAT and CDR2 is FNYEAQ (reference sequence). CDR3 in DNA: TGTGCTAGCAGCCGGGACAGCCTAAGGACCCAGTACTTC. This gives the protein CASSRDSLRTQYF.

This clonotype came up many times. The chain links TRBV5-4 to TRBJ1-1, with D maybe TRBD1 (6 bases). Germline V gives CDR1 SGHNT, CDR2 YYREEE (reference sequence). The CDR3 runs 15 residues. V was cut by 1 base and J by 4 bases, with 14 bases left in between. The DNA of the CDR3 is TGTGCCAGCAGCTTGCCCGGGGGCTTGGGCACTGAAGCTTTCTTT. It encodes CASSLPGGLGTEAFF.

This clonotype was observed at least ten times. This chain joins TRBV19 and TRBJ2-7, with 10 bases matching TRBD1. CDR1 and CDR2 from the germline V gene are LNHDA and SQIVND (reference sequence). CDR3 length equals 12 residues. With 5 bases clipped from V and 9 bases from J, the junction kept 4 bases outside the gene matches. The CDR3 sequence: CASSPGQGGQYF. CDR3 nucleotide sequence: TGTGCCAGTAGTCCCGGACAGGGGGGGCAGTACTTC.

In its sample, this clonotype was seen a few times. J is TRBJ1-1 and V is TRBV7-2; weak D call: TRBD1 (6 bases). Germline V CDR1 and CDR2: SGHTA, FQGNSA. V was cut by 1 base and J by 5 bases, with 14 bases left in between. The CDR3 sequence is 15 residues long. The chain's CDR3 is CASSLVGPGDTEAFF. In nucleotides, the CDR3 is TGTGCCAGCAGCTTAGTGGGCCCAGGGGATACTGAAGCTTTCTTT.

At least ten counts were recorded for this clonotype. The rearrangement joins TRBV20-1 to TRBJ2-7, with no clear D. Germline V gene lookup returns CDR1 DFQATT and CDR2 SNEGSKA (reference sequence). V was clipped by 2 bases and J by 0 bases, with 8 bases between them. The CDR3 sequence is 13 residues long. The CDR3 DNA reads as TGCAGTGCTAGACCGCCCAGCTCCTACGAGCAGTACTTC. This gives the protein CSARPPSSYEQYF.

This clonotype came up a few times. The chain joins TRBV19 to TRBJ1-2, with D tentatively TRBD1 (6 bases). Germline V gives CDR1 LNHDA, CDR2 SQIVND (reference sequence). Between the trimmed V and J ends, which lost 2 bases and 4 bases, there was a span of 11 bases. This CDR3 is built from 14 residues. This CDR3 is CASSISRGTYGYTF. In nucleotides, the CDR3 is TGTGCCAGTAGTATAAGCAGGGGAACCTATGGCTACACCTTC.

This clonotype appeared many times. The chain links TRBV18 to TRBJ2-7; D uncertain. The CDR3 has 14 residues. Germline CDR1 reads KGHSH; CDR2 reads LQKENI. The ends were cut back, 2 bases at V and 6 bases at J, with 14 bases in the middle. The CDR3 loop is CASSPSWGEFEQYF. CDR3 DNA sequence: TGTGCCAGCTCACCATCCTGGGGTGAGTTCGAGCAGTACTTC.

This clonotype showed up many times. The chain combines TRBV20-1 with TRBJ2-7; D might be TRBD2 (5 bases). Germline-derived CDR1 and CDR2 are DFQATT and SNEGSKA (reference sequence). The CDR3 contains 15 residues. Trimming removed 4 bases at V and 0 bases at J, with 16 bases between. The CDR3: CSATPPRGGSYEQYF. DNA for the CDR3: TGCAGTGCTACCCCACCCCGCGGAGGCTCCTACGAGCAGTACTTC.

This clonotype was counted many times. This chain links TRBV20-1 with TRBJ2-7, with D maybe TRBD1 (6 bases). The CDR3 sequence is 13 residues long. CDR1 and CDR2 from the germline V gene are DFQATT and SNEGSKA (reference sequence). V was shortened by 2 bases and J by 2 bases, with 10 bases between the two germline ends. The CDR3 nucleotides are TGCAGTGCTAGATCCAGGGGAACCTACGAGCAGTACTTC. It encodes CSARSRGTYEQYF.

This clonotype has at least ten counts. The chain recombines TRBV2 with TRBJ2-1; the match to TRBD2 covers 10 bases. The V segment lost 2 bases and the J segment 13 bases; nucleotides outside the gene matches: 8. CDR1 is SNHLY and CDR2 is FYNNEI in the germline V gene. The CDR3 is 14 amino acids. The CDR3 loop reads CASSEFVLAGKQFF. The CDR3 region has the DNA TGTGCCAGCAGTGAATTCGTACTAGCGGGGAAACAGTTCTTC.

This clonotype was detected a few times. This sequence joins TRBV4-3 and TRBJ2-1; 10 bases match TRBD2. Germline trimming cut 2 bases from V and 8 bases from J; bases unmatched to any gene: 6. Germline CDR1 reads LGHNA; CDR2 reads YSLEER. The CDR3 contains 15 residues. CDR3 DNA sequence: TGCGCCAGCAGCCAACTAGCGGGAGAATGGGATGAGCAGTTCTTC. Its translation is CASSQLAGEWDEQFF.

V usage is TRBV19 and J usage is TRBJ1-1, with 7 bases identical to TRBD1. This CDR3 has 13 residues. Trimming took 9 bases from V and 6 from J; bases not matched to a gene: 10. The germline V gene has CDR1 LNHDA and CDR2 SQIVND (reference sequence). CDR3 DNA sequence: TGTGCCAGCCTCGACAGGGCTACCGCTGAAGCTTTCTTT. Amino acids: CASLDRATAEAFF.

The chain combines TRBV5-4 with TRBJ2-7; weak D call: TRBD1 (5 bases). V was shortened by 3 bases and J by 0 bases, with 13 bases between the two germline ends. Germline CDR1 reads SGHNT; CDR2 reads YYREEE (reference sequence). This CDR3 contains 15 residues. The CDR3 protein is CASSSQGLSSYEQYF. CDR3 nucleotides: TGTGCCAGCAGCTCCCAGGGCTTAAGCTCCTACGAGCAGTACTTC.

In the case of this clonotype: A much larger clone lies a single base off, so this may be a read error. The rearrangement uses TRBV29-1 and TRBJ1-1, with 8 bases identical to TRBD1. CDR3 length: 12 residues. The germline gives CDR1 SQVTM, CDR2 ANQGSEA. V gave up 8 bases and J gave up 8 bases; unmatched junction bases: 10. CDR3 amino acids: CSTLTGGGEAFF. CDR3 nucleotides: TGCAGCACCCTAACAGGGGGTGGCGAAGCTTTCTTT.

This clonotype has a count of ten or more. CDR3 DNA sequence: TGTGCCAGCAGCTCCGCAAGTGGACTAGCGGGAGTGGTAGATACGCAGTATTTT. Protein product: CASSSASGLAGVVDTQYF. The chain has TRBV11-1 and TRBJ2-3; 13 bases line up with TRBD2. CDR1 is SGHAT and CDR2 is FQDESV in the germline V gene (reference sequence). This CDR3 comprises 18 residues. The V and J ends lost 4 bases and 5 bases, in that order; junction bases with no gene match: 12.

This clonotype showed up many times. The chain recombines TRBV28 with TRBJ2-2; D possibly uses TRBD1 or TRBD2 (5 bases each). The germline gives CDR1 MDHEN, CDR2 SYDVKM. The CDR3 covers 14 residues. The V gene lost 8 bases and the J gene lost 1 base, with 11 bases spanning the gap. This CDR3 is CASFSGGNTGELFF. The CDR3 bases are TGTGCCAGCTTCTCTGGGGGGAACACCGGGGAGCTGTTTTTT.

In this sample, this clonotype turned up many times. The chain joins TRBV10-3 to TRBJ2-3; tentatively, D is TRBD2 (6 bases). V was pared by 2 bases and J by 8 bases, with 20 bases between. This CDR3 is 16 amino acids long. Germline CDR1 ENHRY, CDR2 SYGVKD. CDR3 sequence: CAISERGSRENPTQYF. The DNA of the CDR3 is TGTGCCATCAGTGAGCGGGGTAGCCGGGAGAATCCTACGCAGTATTTT.

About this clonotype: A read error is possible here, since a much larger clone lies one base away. CDR3 residues: CASNLWEGGMETQYF. The CDR3, as DNA: TGTGCCAGCAACCTATGGGAAGGGGGCATGGAGACCCAGTACTTC. The rearrangement links TRBV12-3 or TRBV12-4 to TRBJ2-5; 7 bases match TRBD1. V was clipped by 7 bases and J by 5 bases; unmatched bases: 13. This CDR3 contains 15 residues.

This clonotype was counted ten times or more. For the CDR3, the DNA is TGCAGTGCTCTGTCGGGTGGGAAGAGCGGAGAGCAGTACTTC. It specifies CSALSGGKSGEQYF. The J gene is TRBJ2-7, the V gene TRBV20-1; tentative D call: TRBD2 (5 bases). The CDR3 length is 14 residues. V gave up 5 bases and J gave up 7 bases, with 21 bases separating them. Germline V gene sequence: CDR1 DFQATT, CDR2 SNEGSKA (reference sequence).

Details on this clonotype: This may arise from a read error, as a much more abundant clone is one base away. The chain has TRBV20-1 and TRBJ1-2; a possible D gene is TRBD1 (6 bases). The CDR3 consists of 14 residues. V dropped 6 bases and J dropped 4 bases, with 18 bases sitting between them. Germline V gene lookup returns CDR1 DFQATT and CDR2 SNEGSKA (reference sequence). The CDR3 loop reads CSALFQGRPYGYTF. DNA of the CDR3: TGCAGTGCCTTATTCCAGGGGCGCCCCTATGGCTACACCTTC.

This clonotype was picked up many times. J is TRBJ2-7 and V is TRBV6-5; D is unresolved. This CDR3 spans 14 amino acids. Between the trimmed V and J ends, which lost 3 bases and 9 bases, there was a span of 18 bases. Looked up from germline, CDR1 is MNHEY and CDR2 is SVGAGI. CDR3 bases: TGTGCCAGCAGTTATTCCCCCACTGCTCCCTCGCAGTACTTC. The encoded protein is CASSYSPTAPSQYF.

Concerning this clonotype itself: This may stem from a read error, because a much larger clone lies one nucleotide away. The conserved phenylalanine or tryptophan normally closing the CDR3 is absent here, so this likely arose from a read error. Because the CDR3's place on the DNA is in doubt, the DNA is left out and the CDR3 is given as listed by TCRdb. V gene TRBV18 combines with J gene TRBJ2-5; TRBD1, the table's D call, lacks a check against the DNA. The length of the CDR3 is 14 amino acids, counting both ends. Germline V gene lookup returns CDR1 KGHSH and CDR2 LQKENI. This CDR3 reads CASSPAGTTVEISV.

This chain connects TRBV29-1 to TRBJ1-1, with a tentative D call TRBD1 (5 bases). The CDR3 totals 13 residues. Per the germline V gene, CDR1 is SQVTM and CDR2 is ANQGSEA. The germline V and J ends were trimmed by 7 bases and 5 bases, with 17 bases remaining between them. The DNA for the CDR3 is TGCAGCGGCTGGTGGGGGGGGGATACTGAAGCTTTCTTT. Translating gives CSGWWGGDTEAFF.

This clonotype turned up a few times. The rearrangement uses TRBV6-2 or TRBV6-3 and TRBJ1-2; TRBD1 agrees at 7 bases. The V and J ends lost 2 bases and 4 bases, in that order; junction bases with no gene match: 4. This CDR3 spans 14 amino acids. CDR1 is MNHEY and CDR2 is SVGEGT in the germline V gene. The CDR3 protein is CASSYRRDSYGYTF. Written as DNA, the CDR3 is TGTGCCAGCAGTTACCGCCGGGACAGCTATGGCTACACCTTC.

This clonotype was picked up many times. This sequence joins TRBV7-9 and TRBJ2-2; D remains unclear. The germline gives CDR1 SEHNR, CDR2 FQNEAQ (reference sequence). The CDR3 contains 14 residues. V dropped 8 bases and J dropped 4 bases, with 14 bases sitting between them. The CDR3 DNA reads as TGTGCCAGCCTCAAGGGCCCGAGCACCGGGGAGCTGTTTTTT. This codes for CASLKGPSTGELFF.

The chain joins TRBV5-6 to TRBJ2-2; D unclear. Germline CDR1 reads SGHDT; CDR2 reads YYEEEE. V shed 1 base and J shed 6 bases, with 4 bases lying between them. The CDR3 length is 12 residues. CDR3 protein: CASSLLPGELFF. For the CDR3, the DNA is TGTGCCAGCAGCTTGTTGCCCGGGGAGCTGTTTTTT.